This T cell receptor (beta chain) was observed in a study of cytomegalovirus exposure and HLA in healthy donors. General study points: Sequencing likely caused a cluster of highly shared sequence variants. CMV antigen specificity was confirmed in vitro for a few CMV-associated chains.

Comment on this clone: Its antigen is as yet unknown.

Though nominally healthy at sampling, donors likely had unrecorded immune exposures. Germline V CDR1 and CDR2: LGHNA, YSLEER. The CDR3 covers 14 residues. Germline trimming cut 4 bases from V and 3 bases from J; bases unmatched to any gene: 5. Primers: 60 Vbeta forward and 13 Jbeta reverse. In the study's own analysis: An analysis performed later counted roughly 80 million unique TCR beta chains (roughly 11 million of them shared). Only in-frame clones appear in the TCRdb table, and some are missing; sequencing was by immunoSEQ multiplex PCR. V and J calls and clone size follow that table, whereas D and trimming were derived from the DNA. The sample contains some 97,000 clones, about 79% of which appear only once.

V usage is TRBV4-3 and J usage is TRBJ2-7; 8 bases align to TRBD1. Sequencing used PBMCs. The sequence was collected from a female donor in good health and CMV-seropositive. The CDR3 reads CASSPGTGNYEQYF. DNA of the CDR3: TGCGCCAGCAGCCCTGGGACAGGAAACTACGAGCAGTACTTC.